This passage covers 27 T cell receptor beta chains from one sample sequenced in a study of T cells in Graves' hyperthyroidism and ophthalmopathy. Amplification of TCR beta CDR3 regions used RNA as the template. The primer set for the first-round RT-PCR of the TCR CDR3 was HTBI. TCRdb processed the multiplex PCR reads anew with MiXCR; each CDR3 protein has one entry. The profile shows a few hundred thousand distinct CDR3 sequences, roughly 14% of them singletons. The sequenced sample was blood. All receptors come from a man aged 30 to 39 with Graves' hyperthyroidism that later progressed to Graves' ophthalmopathy.

The chain recombines TRBV20-1 with TRBJ2-3, with 11 bases fitting TRBD2. Germline CDR1 DFQATT, CDR2 SNEGSKA (reference sequence). J gave up 1 base and V 1 base, and 4 bases lay outside the gene matches. The CDR3 loop spans 16 amino acids. This CDR3 is CSARAPLAGGTDTQYF. The CDR3 DNA is TGCAGTGCTAGAGCTCCACTAGCGGGGGGCACAGATACGCAGTATTTT.

This clonotype appeared many times. The V gene is TRBV7-2, the J gene TRBJ2-5, with D possibly being TRBD1 (6 bases). CDR3 length: 14 amino acids. V was shortened by 0 bases and J by 5 bases, with 10 bases between the two germline ends. Germline CDR1 reads SGHTA; CDR2 reads FQGNSA. The CDR3 protein is CASSLAPQGETQYF. Written as DNA, the CDR3 is TGTGCCAGCAGCTTAGCTCCGCAGGGGGAGACCCAGTACTTC.

This clonotype has ten or more counts. The chain combines TRBV20-1 with TRBJ1-5; 9 bases line up with TRBD1. The CDR3 is made up of 15 amino acids. V trimming: 5 bases; J trimming: 3 bases; junction bases outside the gene matches: 8. CDR1 and CDR2 from the germline V gene are DFQATT and SNEGSKA (reference sequence). In DNA, the CDR3 is TGCAGTGCTTTAGCGACAGGGGGGTCCAATCAGCCCCAGCATTTT. This codes for CSALATGGSNQPQHF.

The chain employs TRBV4-1 and TRBJ1-3, with D possibly TRBD1 on 5 matching bases. Germline CDR1 and CDR2: MGHRA and YSYEKL. V was trimmed by 5 bases and J by 3 bases, leaving 14 bases between them. The CDR3 runs to 15 residues. The DNA for the CDR3 is TGCGCCAGCAGCTTCCATCGGGACTTTGGAAACACCATATATTTT. Translated, it gives CASSFHRDFGNTIYF.

The chain links TRBV4-1 to TRBJ2-5; a possible D gene is TRBD2 (5 bases). Germline-derived CDR1 and CDR2 are MGHRA and YSYEKL. The V and J ends lost 0 bases and 2 bases respectively, with 7 bases between them. CDR3 length: 14 amino acids. CDR3 in DNA: TGCGCCAGCAGCCAAGAGTGGAGGCAAGAGACCCAGTACTTC. This encodes CASSQEWRQETQYF.

The chain combines TRBV6-1 with TRBJ2-7; the D is unclear. Germline assignment: CDR1 MNHNS and CDR2 SASEGT. CDR3 length: 15 amino acids. The germline V and J ends were trimmed by 5 bases and 1 base, with 15 bases remaining between them. In DNA form, the CDR3 reads TGTGCCAGCAGTTCCCGCCCCGGCCTTTCCTACGAGCAGTACTTC. This translates into CASSSRPGLSYEQYF.

The sample holds many counts of this clonotype. The chain has TRBV11-1 and TRBJ1-1, with D uncertain. Trimming stripped 2 bases from V and 0 bases from J, with 1 base between. There are 12 residues in the CDR3. Germline values: CDR1 SGHAT, CDR2 FQDESV (reference sequence). CDR3 protein: CASSLMNTEAFF. The CDR3 bases are TGTGCCAGCAGCTTAATGAACACTGAAGCTTTCTTT.

In its sample, this clonotype was seen many times. The CDR3 loop is CASSHGTRDEKLFF. The CDR3 nucleotides read TGTGCCAGCAGTCACGGGACACGGGATGAAAAACTGTTTTTT. The gene calls are TRBV12-3 or TRBV12-4 and TRBJ1-4; the D gene is possibly TRBD1 (6 bases). The CDR3 consists of 14 residues. The V gene lost 5 bases and the J gene lost 6 bases, with 13 bases spanning the gap.

Note on this clonotype: The junction differs from germline at one of its ends, possibly a read error. The chain employs TRBV4-2 and TRBJ1-1; possibly TRBD1 for D (5 bases). Germline loops: CDR1 LGHNA, CDR2 YNFKEQ. This CDR3 has 14 amino acids. The DNA of the CDR3 is TGTGTCAGCAGCCAAAGGACCCTGGGGCCTGAAGCTTTCTTT. Residues: CVSSQRTLGPEAFF.

The chain joins TRBV24-1 to TRBJ2-2; unclear D gene. The CDR3 extends over 14 amino acids. The germline V gene encodes CDR1 KGHDR and CDR2 SFDVKD. The V end lost 5 bases, the J end lost 8 bases, and 14 bases lay between the germline ends. DNA of the CDR3: TGTGCCACCAGTGCTACCGGGCCCAAAGGGGAGCTGTTTTTT. Its protein product is CATSATGPKGELFF.

This chain links TRBV10-3 with TRBJ1-4; TRBD1 aligns across 9 bases. The CDR3 is 15 residues long. Trimming took 5 bases from V and 5 from J; bases not matched to a gene: 6. CDR1 ENHRY and CDR2 SYGVKD come from the germline V gene. This chain's CDR3 is CAISQKQGANEKLFF. The CDR3 DNA sequence: TGTGCCATCAGTCAAAAACAGGGGGCGAATGAAAAACTGTTTTTT.

The chain has TRBV7-9 and TRBJ2-7; 8 bases are shared with TRBD2. The V and J ends lost 5 bases and 4 bases, in that order; junction bases with no gene match: 10. Per the germline V gene, CDR1 is SEHNR and CDR2 is FQNEAQ (reference sequence). This CDR3 is 15 amino acids long. CDR3 DNA sequence: TGTGCCAGCAGCCCCGGGGGGGGGCTTTCTTACGAGCAGTACTTC. This translates into CASSPGGGLSYEQYF.

V gene TRBV7-9 combines with J gene TRBJ2-6, with D uncertain. Germline lookup yields CDR1 SEHNR and CDR2 FQNEAQ (reference sequence). The CDR3 loop spans 20 amino acids. Trimming stripped 5 bases from V and 4 bases from J, with 27 bases between. The CDR3 sequence is CASSHSTVGSTLSGANVLTF. The CDR3 DNA is TGTGCCAGCAGCCACTCAACTGTGGGATCAACTCTCTCCGGGGCCAACGTCCTGACTTTC. The full variable domain, completed using reference TRBV7-9 and TRBJ2-6, is DTGVSQNPRHKITKRGQNVTFRCDPISEHNRLYWYRQTLGQGPEFLTYFQNEAQLEKSRLLSDRFSAERPKGSFSTLEIQRTEQGDSAMYLCASSHSTVGSTLSGANVLTFGAGSRLTVL.

This clonotype appeared many times. The V call is TRBV6-5, the J call TRBJ1-2; possibly TRBD1 for D (5 bases). This CDR3 is built from 15 residues. Germline values: CDR1 MNHEY, CDR2 SVGAGI. With 2 bases removed from V and 5 bases from J, the gap between germline ends came to 15 bases. The CDR3 bases are TGTGCCAGCAGTTACGATCCGGGGCTGGGGTATGGCTACACCTTC. This translates into CASSYDPGLGYGYTF.

In this sample, this clonotype turned up a few times. The chain is built from TRBV20-1 and TRBJ2-5, with a tentative D call TRBD2 (5 bases). Trimming shortened V by 0 bases and J by 3 bases, and 11 bases separated the two germline ends. CDR3 size: 14 residues. Germline assignment: CDR1 DFQATT and CDR2 SNEGSKA (reference sequence). CDR3 in amino acids: CSARDHRGKETQYF. CDR3 bases: TGCAGTGCTAGAGATCATCGGGGAAAAGAGACCCAGTACTTC.

This clonotype appeared many times. The rearrangement uses TRBV7-2 and TRBJ2-5; weak D call: TRBD1 (6 bases). CDR3 length: 14 residues. Trimming pared 2 bases from V and 2 bases from J, leaving 9 bases between. The V gene's germline CDR1 is SGHTA and CDR2 FQGNSA. CDR3: CASSLSRGQETQYF. The CDR3 DNA reads TGTGCCAGCAGCTTATCGAGGGGGCAAGAGACCCAGTACTTC.

In its sample, this clonotype was seen a few times. The chain links TRBV7-2 to TRBJ2-3; 8 nucleotides line up with TRBD2. The V gene's germline CDR1 is SGHTA and CDR2 FQGNSA. This CDR3 contains 15 residues. J lost 1 base, V lost 4 bases, and 4 bases had no gene match. The chain's CDR3 is CASSSLAGRTDTQYF. The CDR3 DNA follows: TGTGCCAGCAGCTCTTTAGCGGGGCGCACAGATACGCAGTATTTT.

This clonotype has at least ten counts. The chain couples TRBV27 to TRBJ1-3; no firm D call. The CDR3 runs 15 residues. V was pared by 3 bases and J by 0 bases, with 9 bases between. Germline assignment: CDR1 MNHEY and CDR2 SMNVEV (reference sequence). For the CDR3, the DNA is TGTGCCAGCAGTTTGGGTGGCCGCTCTGGAAACACCATATATTTT. Residues: CASSLGGRSGNTIYF.

This chain uses TRBV2 with TRBJ2-3, with no clear D. V gave up 6 bases and J gave up 8 bases, with 15 bases separating them. This CDR3 has 13 amino acids. Germline lookup yields CDR1 SNHLY and CDR2 FYNNEI. This CDR3 is CASSRNSSGTQYF. The CDR3 region has the DNA TGTGCCAGCAGCCGGAACTCAAGTGGTACGCAGTATTTT.

This clonotype was counted many times. DNA of the CDR3: TGTGCCAGCAGCCAAGGACTAGGCCGTGAGACCCAGTACTTC. Encoded protein: CASSQGLGRETQYF. The J gene is TRBJ2-5, the V gene TRBV3-1, with D possibly TRBD2 on 6 matching bases. Trimming pared 1 base from V and 5 bases from J, leaving 11 bases between. The CDR3 is made up of 14 amino acids. Germline V gene sequence: CDR1 LGHDT, CDR2 YNNKEL (reference sequence).

A remark on this clonotype: This clone may be a read error of a much larger clone one base away. This chain joins TRBV28 and TRBJ1-2; D may be TRBD1 (5 bases). Germline assignment: CDR1 MDHEN and CDR2 SYDVKM. CDR3 size: 13 residues. V lost 5 bases, J lost 4 bases, and 11 bases lay in between. CDR3 sequence reads: CASSEKQGYGYTF. CDR3 sequence (DNA): TGTGCCAGCAGTGAGAAGCAGGGCTATGGCTACACCTTC.

This clonotype was counted many times. This chain uses TRBV7-6 with TRBJ1-4; unclear D gene. Trimming removed 1 base at V and 3 bases at J, with 9 bases between. The CDR3 has 15 amino acids. CDR1 SGHVS and CDR2 FNYEAQ come from the germline V gene. The CDR3 spells CASSLVPGPNEKLFF. In DNA, the CDR3 is TGTGCCAGCAGCTTAGTGCCGGGTCCTAATGAAAAACTGTTTTTT.

In this sample, this clonotype turned up a few times. The chain has TRBV10-2 and TRBJ2-7; D is ambiguous. The CDR3 extends over 13 amino acids. Deletions cut 6 bases from V and 5 bases from J, with 14 bases between. Germline V gene lookup returns CDR1 WSHSY and CDR2 SAAADI. The CDR3 protein is CASRRRQQDEQYF. The CDR3 region has the DNA TGCGCCAGCAGAAGAAGGCAGCAGGACGAGCAGTACTTC.

This clonotype has ten or more counts. The genes are TRBV12-3 or TRBV12-4 and TRBJ2-1, with TRBD1 matching 7 bases. V gave up 5 bases and J gave up 7 bases; unmatched junction bases: 5. The CDR3 extends over 13 amino acids. Here the CDR3 DNA reads TGTGCCAGCAGTCAATGGACAGGTAATGAGCAGTTCTTC. Its protein product is CASSQWTGNEQFF.

This clonotype was recorded at least ten times. The chain carries TRBV7-2 and TRBJ1-6, with 9 bases matching TRBD1. From germline, CDR1 is SGHTA and CDR2 FQGNSA. V lost 3 bases, J lost 10 bases, and 10 bases stayed unmatched. The CDR3 has 16 residues. CDR3: CASSLNRGRRESPLHF. The DNA for the CDR3 is TGTGCCAGCAGCTTGAACAGGGGGCGCCGGGAGTCACCCCTCCACTTT. Variable domain in full (rest from reference TRBV7-2 and TRBJ1-6): GAGVSQSPSNKVTEKGKDVELRCDPISGHTALYWYRQSLGQGLEFLIYFQGNSAPDKSGLPSDRFSAERTGGSVSTLTIQRTQQEDSAVYLCASSLNRGRRESPLHFGNGTRLTVT.

As concerns this clonotype: A much larger clone lies one base from this, so it may be a read error. The gene calls are TRBV13 and TRBJ1-5; D is undetermined. Trimming removed 0 bases at V and 1 base at J, with 4 bases between. The germline V gene encodes CDR1 PRHDT and CDR2 FYEKMQ (reference sequence). This CDR3 contains 14 residues. CDR3 sequence reads: CASSLGLSNQPQHF. CDR3 nucleotides: TGTGCCAGCAGCTTAGGCCTCAGCAATCAGCCCCAGCATTTT.

This chain links TRBV9 with TRBJ2-7; 7 bases align to TRBD1. The CDR3 runs 15 residues. After removal of 3 bases from V and 4 bases from J, the junction contained 10 bases not matched to a gene. Per the germline V gene, CDR1 is SGDLS and CDR2 is YYNGEE. In nucleotides, the CDR3 is TGTGCCAGCAGCGCCGACAGGGATTGGTCGTACGAGCAGTACTTC. Translated: CASSADRDWSYEQYF. Variable domain in full (rest from reference TRBV9 and TRBJ2-7): DSGVTQTPKHLITATGQRVTLRCSPRSGDLSVYWYQQSLDQGLQFLIQYYNGEERAKGNILERFSAQQFPDLHSELNLSSLELGDSALYFCASSADRDWSYEQYFGPGTRLTVT.